This section outlines one TCR beta chain sequence together with its context. Germline V gene data show CDR1 as SGHNT and CDR2 as YENEEA. The CDR3 covers 13 residues. The V and J ends lost 5 bases and 0 bases respectively, with 8 bases between them. None of the glioblastoma patients had an isocitrate dehydrogenase mutation. PBMC sampling occurred before vaccination, two weeks after the third dose, and at progression. The data originate from a study of glioma-infiltrating T cells after dendritic cell vaccination. The immunoSEQ assay amplified TCRB CDR3 from up to about 2 ug DNA. Sequencing was performed with immunoSEQ multiplex PCR; in TCRdb, only in-frame clones are kept and a portion is missing. The table has approximately 48,000 clones, 85% seen once; the top ten hold 9.5% to 12%.

The receptor was derived from a human donor with glioblastoma. The sequencing used blood, collected before dendritic cell vaccination. The chain combines TRBV11-3 with TRBJ2-7, with D unclear. CDR3: CASSNRSSYEQYF. Written as DNA, the CDR3 is TGTGCCAGCAGCAACCGGAGCTCCTACGAGCAGTACTTC.